This T cell receptor beta chain was sequenced in a study of cytomegalovirus exposure and HLA in healthy donors. The study's findings and limits: There were some public TCRs occurring in many donors, but most TCR sequences were rare. Some V segments could not be told apart, so they were left out, TRBV6-2 and TRBV6-3 among them. Most CMV-associated TCR beta chains appeared HLA-restricted in a later analysis.

On this clone: What it binds is not known.

V lost 5 bases and J lost 1, with 8 bases in between. The CDR3 covers 13 residues. Germline CDR1 reads MDHEN; CDR2 reads SYDVKM. In the PCR, 60 Vbeta and 13 Jbeta primers were used. Clones were sequenced by immunoSEQ multiplex PCR, and TCRdb holds only the in-frame ones, with some missing. The data hold around 260,000 clones, with under 90% observed a single time. The chain employs TRBV28 and TRBJ2-5; D might be TRBD2 (6 bases). The receptor comes from a girl between 2 and 10 years old in good health and CMV-seronegative. Sequences were obtained from PBMCs. CDR3 nucleotides: TGTGCCAGCAGTCGGGACTCCCAAGAGACCCAGTACTTC. It yields the protein CASSRDSQETQYF.